This record concerns one T cell receptor (beta chain) sequence. Its antigen is not identified. This record comes from a study of T cell responses to AZD1222 COVID-19 vaccine. Study outcomes and limitations: Repertoires were obtained only post-peak T cell response.

Generated by immunoSEQ multiplex PCR, the TCRdb table keeps only in-frame clones and is missing some. Of 150,000 to 200,000 clones listed, under 95% were seen once; the top ten hold 1.3%. The material was peripheral blood, obtained 28 days after the second AZD1222 dose. The source of this sequence is an adult who received the AZD1222 COVID-19 vaccine.

The CDR3 nucleotides read TGCGCCAGCAGTCAATTTCTGGTAGGGGAGAACACTGAAGCTTTCTTT. It specifies CASSQFLVGENTEAFF. This chain connects TRBV23-1 to TRBJ1-1; D is perhaps TRBD1 (5 bases). TRBV23-1 is classed as an ORF, of uncertain function. The CDR3 is 16 residues long. V lost 1 base and J 1 base, leaving 13 bases between the germline ends.